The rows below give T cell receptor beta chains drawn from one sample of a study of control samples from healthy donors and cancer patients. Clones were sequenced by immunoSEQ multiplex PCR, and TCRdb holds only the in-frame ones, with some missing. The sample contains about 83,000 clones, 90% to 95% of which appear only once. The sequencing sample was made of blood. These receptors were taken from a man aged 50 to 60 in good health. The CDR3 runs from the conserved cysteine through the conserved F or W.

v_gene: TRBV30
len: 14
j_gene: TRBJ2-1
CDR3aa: CAWARTSGAREQFF

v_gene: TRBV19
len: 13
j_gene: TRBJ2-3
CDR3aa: CASSWRRADTQYF

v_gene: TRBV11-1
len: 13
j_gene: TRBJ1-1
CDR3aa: CASSKKQNTEAFF

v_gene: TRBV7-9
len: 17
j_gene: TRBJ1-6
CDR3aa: CASSLARGNTYNSPLHF

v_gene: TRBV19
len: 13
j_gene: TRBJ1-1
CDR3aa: CASSTTVNTEAFF

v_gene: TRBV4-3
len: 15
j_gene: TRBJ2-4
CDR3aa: CASSQNRGTKNIQYF

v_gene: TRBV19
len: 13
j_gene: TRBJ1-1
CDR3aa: CASSIGGPAEAFF

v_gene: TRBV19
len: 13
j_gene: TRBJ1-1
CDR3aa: CASTHRGITEAFF

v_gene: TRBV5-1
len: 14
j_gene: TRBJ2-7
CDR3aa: CASSLVGSNYEQYF

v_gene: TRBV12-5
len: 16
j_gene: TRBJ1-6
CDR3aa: CASGDTGAGFNSPLHF

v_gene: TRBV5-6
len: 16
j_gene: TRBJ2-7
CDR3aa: CASSLRSGGFSYEQYF

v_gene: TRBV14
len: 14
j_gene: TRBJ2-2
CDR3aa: CASSFDRNTGELFF

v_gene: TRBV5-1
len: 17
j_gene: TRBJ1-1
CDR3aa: CASSLTIQGARSTEAFF

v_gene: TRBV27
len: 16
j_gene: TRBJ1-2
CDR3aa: CASSLLGTGEEYGYTF

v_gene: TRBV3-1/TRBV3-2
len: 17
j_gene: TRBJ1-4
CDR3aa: CASSKLENKGLDEKLFF

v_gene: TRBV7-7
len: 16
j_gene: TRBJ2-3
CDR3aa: CASSLGAGGSTDTQYF

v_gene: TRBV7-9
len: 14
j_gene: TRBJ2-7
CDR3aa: CASSFGQGENEQYF

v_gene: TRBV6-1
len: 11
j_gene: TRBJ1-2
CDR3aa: CASSERLGYTF

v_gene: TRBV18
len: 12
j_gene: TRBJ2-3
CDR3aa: CASSPGGDTQYF

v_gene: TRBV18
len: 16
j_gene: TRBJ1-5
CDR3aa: CASSLQGGGGNQPQHF

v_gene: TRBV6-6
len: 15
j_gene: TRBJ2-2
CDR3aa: CASCRTGSSWGELFF

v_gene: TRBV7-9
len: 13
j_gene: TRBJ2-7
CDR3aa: CASSLGMTGEQYF

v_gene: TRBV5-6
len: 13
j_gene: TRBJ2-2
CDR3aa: CASRQLITGELFF

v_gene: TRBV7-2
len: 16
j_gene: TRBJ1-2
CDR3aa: CASSPALGTGGLGYTF

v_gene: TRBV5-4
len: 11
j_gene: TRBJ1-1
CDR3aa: CASSRLNEAFF

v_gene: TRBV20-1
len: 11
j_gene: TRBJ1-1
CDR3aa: CSARGHGEAFF

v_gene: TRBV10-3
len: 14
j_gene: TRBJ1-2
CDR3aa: CAIREGDPSYGYTF

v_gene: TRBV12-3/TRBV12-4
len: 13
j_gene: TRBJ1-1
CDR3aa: CASSLAAVTEAFF

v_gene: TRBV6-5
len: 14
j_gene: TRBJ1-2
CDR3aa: CASSSQSSNYGYTF

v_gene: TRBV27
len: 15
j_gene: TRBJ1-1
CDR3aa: CASSLGQGRNTEAFF

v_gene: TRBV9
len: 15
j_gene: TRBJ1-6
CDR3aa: CASSVEGTTNSPLHF

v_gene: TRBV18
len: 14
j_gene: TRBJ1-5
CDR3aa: CASSLTTGDQPQHF

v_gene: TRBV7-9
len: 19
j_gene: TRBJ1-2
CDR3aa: CASSRYRGEGVDKNYGYTF

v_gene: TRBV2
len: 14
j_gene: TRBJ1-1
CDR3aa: CASSEEFKLVGAFF

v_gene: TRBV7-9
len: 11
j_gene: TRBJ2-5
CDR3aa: CAGGLAETQYF

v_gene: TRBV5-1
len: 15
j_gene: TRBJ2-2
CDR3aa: CASSLEGIFTGELFF

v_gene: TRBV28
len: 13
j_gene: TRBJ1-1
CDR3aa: CASNTDKYTEAFF

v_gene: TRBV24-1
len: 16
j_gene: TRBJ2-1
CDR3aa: CATSETGTGPYNEQFF

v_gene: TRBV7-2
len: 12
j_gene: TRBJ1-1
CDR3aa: CASGRSTLEAFF

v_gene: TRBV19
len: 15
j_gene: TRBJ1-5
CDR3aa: CASSADRGRNQPQHF